Below are 7 T cell receptor beta chains sequenced from a single sample in a study of human T cells and chemical hapten exposure. As to time point: pre-sensitization, week 0. Treatment described: therapeutic diphenylcyclopropenone sensitization with weekly scalp DPC. TCRdb reanalysed the RACE reads using MiXCR and keeps one entry per CDR3 protein. The profile shows more than 55,000 distinct CDR3 sequences, about 11% of them singletons. This sample comprised whole blood, obtained in connection with sensitization to the hapten diphenylcyclopropenone (DPC). The receptors were gathered from a woman aged 40 to 49 with alopecia areata. Some clones in this sample may be carry-over from other donors' samples.

Details on this clonotype: A much larger clone is a single base away; this may be a read error. Here the CDR3 omits its conserved ending phenylalanine or tryptophan, so a read error is the likely source. The DNA is omitted, as the CDR3 cannot be located on it reliably, and the CDR3 follows TCRdb's listing. This chain links TRBV21-1 with TRBJ1-1. TRBV21-1 is a pseudogene segment. The CDR3 is 9 residues long, ends included. The CDR3 sequence is CAKLRWLFY.

The CDR3: CASSLARTKGDTQYF. CDR3 DNA: TGTGCCAGCAGCTTAGCGCGGACGAAGGGAGATACGCAGTATTTT. The chain employs TRBV11-2 and TRBJ2-3; D is ambiguous. The CDR3 sequence is 15 residues long. CDR1 and CDR2 (germline): SGHAT, FQNNGV. With 1 base removed from V and 5 bases from J, the gap between germline ends came to 13 bases. Looking up the rest from reference TRBV11-2 and TRBJ2-3 gives the full variable domain: EAGVAQSPRYKIIEKRQSVAFWCNPISGHATLYWYQQILGQGPKLLIQFQNNGVVDDSQLPKDRFSAERLKGVDSTLKIQPAKLEDSAVYLCASSLARTKGDTQYFGPGTRLTVL.

The rearrangement links TRBV10-2 to TRBJ2-5; D gene ambiguous. CDR1 is WSHSY and CDR2 is SAAADI in the germline V gene. The CDR3 contains 14 residues. V lost 3 bases and J lost 1, with 9 bases in between. The CDR3 loop is CASSEFAGQETQYF. Here the CDR3 DNA reads TGCGCCAGCAGTGAATTTGCAGGCCAAGAGACCCAGTACTTC.

In its sample, this clonotype was seen many times. The gene calls are TRBV6-6 and TRBJ2-2, with 10 bases matching TRBD2. The trim removed 4 bases at V and 4 bases at J, leaving 9 bases unmatched. Germline assignment: CDR1 MNHNY and CDR2 SVGAGI (reference sequence). The CDR3 sequence is 17 residues long. The CDR3, as DNA: TGTGCCAGCAGTTTCCCCGGAGCGGGGGGGTCCACCGGGGAGCTGTTTTTT. It translates to CASSFPGAGGSTGELFF.

This clonotype was observed at least ten times. This chain connects TRBV20-1 to TRBJ2-5; D call uncertain. The CDR3 has 13 residues. Trimming left V 6 bases short and J 2 bases short, with 13 bases between. The germline V gene encodes CDR1 DFQATT and CDR2 SNEGSKA (reference sequence). DNA for the CDR3: TGCAGTGCCACCCTCGACCGTCAAGAGACCCAGTACTTC. It specifies CSATLDRQETQYF.

This clonotype was observed at least ten times. The rearrangement joins TRBV7-9 to TRBJ2-7, with TRBD2 matching over 13 bases. Germline CDR1 reads SEHNR; CDR2 reads FQNEAQ (reference sequence). J was trimmed by 7 bases and V by 5 bases; bases with no gene match: 5. The CDR3 contains 14 residues. In DNA, the CDR3 is TGTGCCAGCAGCACCGGGACTAGCGGGATTGAGCAGTACTTC. Its protein product is CASSTGTSGIEQYF. Complete variable domain (other parts from reference TRBV7-9 and TRBJ2-7): DTGVSQNPRHKITKRGQNVTFRCDPISEHNRLYWYRQTLGQGPEFLTYFQNEAQLEKSRLLSDRFSAERPKGSFSTLEIQRTEQGDSAMYLCASSTGTSGIEQYFGPGTRLTVT.

The chain links TRBV12-3 or TRBV12-4 to TRBJ2-3; no firm D call. The CDR3 consists of 13 residues. V lost 5 bases to trimming and J lost 0 bases, with 6 bases between them. The CDR3 spells CASSRLSTDTQYF. The CDR3 DNA reads as TGTGCCAGCAGTCGTCTCAGCACAGATACGCAGTATTTT.